The 23 T cell receptor beta chains listed next were all sequenced from one sample in a study of control samples from healthy donors and cancer patients. Using immunoSEQ multiplex PCR, the repertoire was profiled, and TCRdb retains in-frame clones only, with some absent. Of 130,000 to 150,000 clones listed, just under 95% were seen once; the top ten hold approximately 11%. Sequencing was done on a sample of blood. All receptors come from a man aged 25-45 years in good health.

The chain combines TRBV28 with TRBJ2-7; 10 bases match TRBD2. After removal of 5 bases from V and 0 bases from J, the junction contained 7 bases not matched to a gene. The CDR3 length is 16 residues. CDR1 is MDHEN, CDR2 SYDVKM, per germline. CDR3 coding DNA: TGTGCCAGCAGTCTACGGACTAGCGGCTTCTCCTACGAGCAGTACTTC. It translates to CASSLRTSGFSYEQYF.

The J gene is TRBJ1-1, the V gene TRBV9, with D hard to call. This CDR3 region has 14 residues. V lost 0 bases and J lost 1, with 7 bases in between. Germline loops: CDR1 SGDLS, CDR2 YYNGEE. The CDR3 loop is CASSVEPTNTEAFF. CDR3 bases: TGTGCCAGCAGCGTAGAACCGACGAACACTGAAGCTTTCTTT.

V and J are TRBV14 and TRBJ2-1, with D perhaps given as TRBD1 or TRBD2 (6 bases each). There are 14 residues in the CDR3. Trimming pared 5 bases from V and 9 bases from J, leaving 17 bases between. Germline loops: CDR1 SGHDN, CDR2 FVKESK. The DNA of the CDR3 is TGTGCCAGCAGCTACAGGGACTTCCACTTTGAGCAGTTCTTC. It codes for CASSYRDFHFEQFF.

The CDR3 DNA reads as TGTGCCAGCTCCGTGGAATACGAGCAGTACTTC. Encoded protein: CASSVEYEQYF. J is TRBJ2-7 and V is TRBV2; D is ambiguous. There are 11 residues in the CDR3. V was shortened by 8 bases and J by 4 bases, with 9 bases between the two germline ends. The germline V gene has CDR1 SNHLY and CDR2 FYNNEI.

The chain is built from TRBV19 and TRBJ2-1, with 7 bases fitting TRBD2. The J segment lost 6 bases and the V segment lost 7 bases, leaving 12 bases of the junction unmatched. The CDR3 extends over 15 amino acids. CDR1 is LNHDA, CDR2 SQIVND, per germline (reference sequence). The CDR3 region is CASTRGTGRPNEQFF. The CDR3 nucleotides read TGTGCCAGTACGCGGGGGACGGGGCGCCCCAATGAGCAGTTCTTC.

This clone was counted only a few times. This chain connects TRBV6-1 to TRBJ2-7, with D hard to call. From germline, CDR1 is MNHNS and CDR2 SASEGT. The germline V and J ends were trimmed by 0 bases and 0 bases, with 9 bases remaining between them. The CDR3 is 15 residues long. CDR3 sequence: CASSEAISSSYEQYF. The CDR3 bases are TGTGCCAGCAGTGAAGCCATCTCCAGCTCCTACGAGCAGTACTTC.

This clone occurred a few times. The CDR3 sequence: CASSSNNQPQHF. For the CDR3, the DNA is TGTGCCAGCAGTAGTAACAATCAGCCCCAGCATTTT. This chain connects TRBV28 to TRBJ1-5, with unresolved D. This CDR3 is built from 12 residues. Germline lookup yields CDR1 MDHEN and CDR2 SYDVKM. V was trimmed by 5 bases and J by 3 bases, leaving 5 bases between them.

The V and J genes are TRBV11-2 and TRBJ2-6; D remains ambiguous. The CDR3 is made up of 14 amino acids. Trimming shortened V by 7 bases and J by 1 base, and 8 bases separated the two germline ends. CDR1 is SGHAT, CDR2 FQNNGV, per germline. The CDR3 bases are TGTGCCAGCACCCTATCGTCTGGGGCCAACGTCCTGACTTTC. This gives the protein CASTLSSGANVLTF.

The chain employs TRBV15 and TRBJ2-5; 8 bases fit TRBD1. Germline V gene data show CDR1 as LNHNV and CDR2 as YYDKDF (reference sequence). This CDR3 spans 15 amino acids. With V trimmed by 4 bases and J by 3 bases, 7 bases remained unmatched. As DNA, the CDR3 is TGTGCCACCAGCACCCCGCAGGGGGCGAAAGAGACCCAGTACTTC. Its protein is CATSTPQGAKETQYF.

This chain links TRBV19 with TRBJ1-5, with a weak D call TRBD1 (6 bases). Germline values: CDR1 LNHDA, CDR2 SQIVND (reference sequence). Trimming stripped 6 bases from V and 6 bases from J, with 15 bases between. This CDR3 has 14 residues. The CDR3: CASSPAQGPQPQHF. Here the CDR3 DNA reads TGTGCCAGTAGCCCAGCACAGGGCCCTCAGCCCCAGCATTTT.

CDR3 in DNA: TGTGCCAGTAGCCCGACAGGGCCGAACACTGAAGCTTTCTTT. It translates to CASSPTGPNTEAFF. This chain joins TRBV19 and TRBJ1-1, with 7 bases matching TRBD1. Germline assignment: CDR1 LNHDA and CDR2 SQIVND (reference sequence). The CDR3 has 14 residues. Unmatched junction bases numbered 5, after V lost 6 bases and J lost 1 base.

The CDR3 coding sequence is TGTGCCAGCAGTTCGCGGACTAGCGGGAGACCGTACAATGAGCAGTTCTTC. Protein sequence: CASSSRTSGRPYNEQFF. The chain has TRBV6-2 or TRBV6-3 and TRBJ2-1, with 13 bases lining up with TRBD2. Per the germline V gene, CDR1 is MNHEY and CDR2 is SVGEGT. This CDR3 has 17 residues. The V gene end was trimmed by 4 bases and the J gene end by 4 bases; junction bases not matched to a gene: 7.

The chain links TRBV4-1 to TRBJ2-3; tentative D call: TRBD2 (6 bases). V was clipped by 1 base and J by 3 bases, with 8 bases between them. The CDR3 has 14 amino acids. Per germline, CDR1 MGHRA and CDR2 YSYEKL. The CDR3 bases are TGCGCCAGCAGCCAAGTTGCGGGGACAGATACGCAGTATTTT. Amino acids: CASSQVAGTDTQYF.

CDR3 region: CASRWTGDLNTEAFF. As DNA, the CDR3 is TGTGCCAGCAGGTGGACAGGGGACTTGAACACTGAAGCTTTCTTT. The gene calls are TRBV28 and TRBJ1-1; 9 bases map to TRBD1. The CDR3 totals 15 residues. Germline lookup yields CDR1 MDHEN and CDR2 SYDVKM. J gave up 0 bases and V 6 bases, and 5 bases lay outside the gene matches.

This clone came up a few times. The CDR3 is CASSNSVGVLEQYF. CDR3 DNA sequence: TGTGCCAGCAGTAACAGTGTGGGAGTTCTCGAGCAGTACTTC. This chain joins TRBV6-5 and TRBJ2-7; TRBD2 might be the D (5 bases). V was pared by 5 bases and J by 6 bases, with 17 bases between. Germline CDR1 MNHEY, CDR2 SVGAGI. The CDR3 is 14 residues long.

The rearrangement links TRBV5-1 to TRBJ2-1, with D possibly TRBD1 on 6 matching bases. Deletions cut 7 bases from V and 2 bases from J, with 19 bases between. The CDR3 length is 16 residues. The germline V gene has CDR1 SGHRS and CDR2 YFSETQ. In DNA form, the CDR3 reads TGCGCCAGCGGCTGGTTGGTAGGGGGACCCTACAATGAGCAGTTCTTC. Translation: CASGWLVGGPYNEQFF.

The gene calls are TRBV19 and TRBJ1-1; D uncertain. The V and J ends lost 8 bases and 0 bases respectively, with 7 bases between them. The length of the CDR3 is 12 residues. Germline V gives CDR1 LNHDA, CDR2 SQIVND (reference sequence). The chain's CDR3 is CASFSLNTEAFF. CDR3 coding DNA: TGTGCCAGTTTTAGCTTGAACACTGAAGCTTTCTTT.

The chain combines TRBV28 with TRBJ2-7; TRBD1 matches at 9 bases. CDR3 length: 14 residues. J gave up 6 bases and V 6 bases, and 9 bases lay outside the gene matches. Germline values: CDR1 MDHEN, CDR2 SYDVKM. For the CDR3, the DNA is TGTGCCAGCAGGGGACAGGGCGGTGGTGGCGAGCAGTACTTC. Its protein is CASRGQGGGGEQYF.

The V and J genes are TRBV5-1 and TRBJ1-1; no clear D gene. Germline values: CDR1 SGHRS, CDR2 YFSETQ. The ends were cut back, 0 bases at V and 9 bases at J, with 12 bases in the middle. The CDR3 covers 13 residues. CDR3 protein: CASSLEAGAKAFF. CDR3 DNA sequence: TGCGCCAGCAGCTTGGAGGCAGGAGCCAAAGCTTTCTTT.

The chain has TRBV7-2 and TRBJ1-3; 8 bases align to TRBD1. Trimming at V came to 3 bases and at J to 2 bases, leaving 6 bases not matched to a gene. Per the germline V gene, CDR1 is SGHTA and CDR2 is FQGNSA. This CDR3 spans 16 amino acids. CDR3: CASSFGQGWTGNTIYF. The DNA of the CDR3 is TGTGCCAGCAGCTTTGGACAGGGATGGACTGGAAACACCATATATTTT.

The chain couples TRBV5-4 to TRBJ2-3, with TRBD2 matching over 10 bases. The CDR3 totals 17 residues. The V segment lost 4 bases and the J segment 3 bases; nucleotides outside the gene matches: 11. The germline V gene has CDR1 SGHNT and CDR2 YYREEE (reference sequence). The CDR3 here is CASSRQAGGPRTDTQYF. DNA of the CDR3: TGTGCCAGCAGCCGCCAAGCGGGAGGGCCGAGGACAGATACGCAGTATTTT.

CDR3 bases: TGTGCCAGCAGCCACGGACGGCGGGAGGTATACAATGAGCAGTTCTTC. Residues: CASSHGRREVYNEQFF. This chain links TRBV28 with TRBJ2-1; 8 bases line up with TRBD2. With 6 bases clipped from V and 4 bases from J, the junction kept 11 bases outside the gene matches. Germline loops: CDR1 MDHEN, CDR2 SYDVKM. The CDR3 contains 16 residues. Full variable domain (outside the CDR3, taken from reference TRBV28 and TRBJ2-1): DVKVTQSSRYLVKRTGEKVFLECVQDMDHENMFWYRQDPGLGLRLIYFSYDVKMKEKGDIPEGYSVSREKKERFSLILESASTNQTSMYLCASSHGRREVYNEQFFGPGTRLTVL.

The chain is built from TRBV19 and TRBJ2-3; maybe TRBD1 (7 bases). Germline V lookup: CDR1 LNHDA, CDR2 SQIVND (reference sequence). With 5 bases removed from V and 0 bases from J, the gap between germline ends came to 12 bases. The CDR3 runs 15 residues. CDR3 protein: CASSQGGTSTDTQYF. CDR3 nucleotides: TGTGCCAGTAGTCAGGGGGGAACGAGCACAGATACGCAGTATTTT.